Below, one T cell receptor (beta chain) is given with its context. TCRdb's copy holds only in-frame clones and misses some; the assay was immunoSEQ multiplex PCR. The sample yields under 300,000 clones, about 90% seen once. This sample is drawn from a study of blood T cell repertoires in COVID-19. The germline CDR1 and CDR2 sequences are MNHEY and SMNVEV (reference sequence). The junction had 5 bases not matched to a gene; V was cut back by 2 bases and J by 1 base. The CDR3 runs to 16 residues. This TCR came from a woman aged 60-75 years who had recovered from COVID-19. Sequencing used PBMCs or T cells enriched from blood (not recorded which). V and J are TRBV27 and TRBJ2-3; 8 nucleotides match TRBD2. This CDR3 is CASSLIVAGRTDTQYF. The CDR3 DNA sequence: TGTGCCAGCAGTTTAATAGTAGCGGGACGCACAGATACGCAGTATTTT.